This entry concerns a single T cell receptor (beta chain). Under the authors' procedure: Reference gene primer amplification gave estimated nucleated cell counts. Libraries were prepared by immunoSEQ multiplex PCR; TCRdb keeps only in-frame clonotypes and omits some of them. The DNA gave D and trimming, while V, J and clone size come from that table. The sample yields hundreds of thousands of clones, 81% seen once. Patients from Seattle were sampled longitudinally, starting during active infection. The source of the sample is a study of blood T cell repertoires in COVID-19. About the research overall: Spain, Italy and the United States supplied samples that represented acute and convalescent COVID-19. PBMCs, B-cell-depleted T cells, or T cells were the source of the cDNA or gDNA that made up the material.

There are 14 residues in the CDR3. The germline gives CDR1 LNHDA, CDR2 SQIVND (reference sequence). V gave up 2 bases and J gave up 2 bases; unmatched junction bases: 2. This rearrangement joins TRBV19 to TRBJ2-7, with TRBD2 matching over 8 bases. Sequenced input: peripheral blood. The sequence was obtained from a woman over 75 with COVID-19, enrolled during active disease. The CDR3 protein is CASSITSGPYEQYF. The CDR3, as DNA: TGTGCCAGTAGTATAACTAGCGGACCCTACGAGCAGTACTTC.